This TCR beta chain was sequenced for a study of blood T cell repertoires in COVID-19. Data came from immunoSEQ multiplex PCR; TCRdb stores just in-frame clones and leaves some out. The sample yields under 300,000 clones, 84% seen once. Between the trimmed V and J ends, which lost 5 bases and 4 bases, there was a span of 12 bases. Germline V gives CDR1 SEHNR, CDR2 FQNEAQ (reference sequence). This CDR3 comprises 15 residues. The sequenced material came from peripheral blood. The V and J genes are TRBV7-9 and TRBJ1-6; no reliable D call. The sequence was collected from a man aged 45 to 65 with acute or convalescent COVID-19. CDR3 loop: CASSLLAVYNSPLHF. Here the CDR3 DNA reads TGTGCCAGCAGCCTCCTGGCAGTTTATAATTCACCCCTCCACTTT.